This entry lists 13 T cell receptor beta chains sequenced from one sample in a study of PD-1 blockade in classical Hodgkin lymphoma (dated by TCRdb to between 2020 and 2021). Library method: the immunoSEQ multiplex PCR assay. TCRdb stores this immuneACCESS table with in-frame sequences only. Part of the clones is absent; in the studies checked, under half of the shortfall reflects unresolved V genes, and no reason is known for the rest. The sample includes approximately 61,000 clones, with about 85% observed a single time. Jointly, the top ten make up about 8.1% of the sample. The time point label, read with the paper, signifies: cycle 4 day 1 (C4D1), after 5 to 7 weeks of nivolumab. Relapse after autologous stem cell transplantation had occurred in all trial patients, and cohorts A, B and C were distinguished by prior brentuximab vedotin exposure. The sample in question was peripheral blood mononuclear cells (PBMCs), obtained before the fourth cycle of nivolumab. Receptor source: a human donor with classical Hodgkin lymphoma.

This clone was detected a few times. The chain carries TRBV5-1 and TRBJ1-1; tentative D call: TRBD1 (5 bases). CDR3 length: 14 residues. Trimming left V 0 bases short and J 4 bases short, with 10 bases between. The germline V gene has CDR1 SGHRS and CDR2 YFSETQ. The CDR3 DNA sequence: TGCGCCAGCAGCTTGGGGGACCCGGGCACTGAAGCTTTCTTT. It yields the protein CASSLGDPGTEAFF.

The chain combines TRBV19 with TRBJ1-3; D call uncertain. The CDR3 extends over 14 amino acids. Germline loops: CDR1 LNHDA, CDR2 SQIVND (reference sequence). Trimming removed 7 bases at V and 0 bases at J, with 10 bases between. The DNA for the CDR3 is TGTGCCAGTAAGAGGGTGATCTCTGGAAACACCATATATTTT. This encodes CASKRVISGNTIYF.

This chain links TRBV7-9 with TRBJ2-5; no reliable D call. The germline V gene has CDR1 SEHNR and CDR2 FQNEAQ (reference sequence). The CDR3 loop spans 15 amino acids. Trimming removed 3 bases from V and 5 bases from J, with 16 bases in between. DNA for the CDR3: TGTGCCAGCAGCTTTAACTCGATACTGAGGGAGACCCAGTACTTC. As protein: CASSFNSILRETQYF.

V is TRBV9 and J is TRBJ2-1; D may be TRBD2 (5 bases). V lost 0 bases and J lost 9, with 7 bases in between. CDR3 length equals 12 residues. The germline V gene has CDR1 SGDLS and CDR2 YYNGEE. This chain's CDR3 is CASSVDAGEQFF. The DNA of the CDR3 is TGTGCCAGCAGCGTAGATGCGGGTGAGCAGTTCTTC.

The rearrangement links TRBV6-4 to TRBJ2-6, with D hard to call. Germline CDR1 is MRHNA and CDR2 is SNTAGT. Trimming removed 8 bases at V and 0 bases at J, with 23 bases between. This CDR3 region has 19 residues. The CDR3 coding sequence is TGTGCCAGCGGCGTGGTCGGGCCAGCCTGGCACTCTGGGGCCAACGTCCTGACTTTC. Its protein product is CASGVVGPAWHSGANVLTF.

The rearrangement joins TRBV7-3 to TRBJ2-1; D could derive from TRBD1 or TRBD2 (5 bases each). CDR3 length equals 14 residues. Trimming stripped 5 bases from V and 0 bases from J, with 8 bases between. Looked up from germline, CDR1 is SGHTA and CDR2 is FQGTGA. The CDR3 DNA reads TGTGCCAGCAGCCTGGGACCCTCCTACAATGAGCAGTTCTTC. Amino acid sequence: CASSLGPSYNEQFF.

The CDR3 loop is CASSLVRVNTGELFF. The CDR3 nucleotides are TGCGCCAGCAGCTTGGTGCGGGTGAACACCGGGGAGCTGTTTTTT. The rearrangement uses TRBV5-1 and TRBJ2-2; perhaps TRBD2 as D (5 bases). Trimming removed 0 bases at V and 1 base at J, with 7 bases between. The germline gives CDR1 SGHRS, CDR2 YFSETQ. The CDR3 runs to 15 residues.

J is TRBJ1-1 and V is TRBV5-1, with D unresolved. The CDR3 covers 14 residues. Looked up from germline, CDR1 is SGHRS and CDR2 is YFSETQ. V lost 2 bases and J lost 0, with 8 bases in between. This chain's CDR3 is CASSFSTLNTEAFF. The CDR3, as DNA: TGCGCCAGCAGCTTCTCAACCCTGAACACTGAAGCTTTCTTT. Supplemented by reference TRBV5-1 and TRBJ1-1, the full variable domain reads KAGVTQTPRYLIKTRGQQVTLSCSPISGHRSVSWYQQTPGQGLQFLFEYFSETQRNKGNFPGRFSGRQFSNSRSEMNVSTLELGDSALYLCASSFSTLNTEAFFGQGTRLTVV.

The chain carries TRBV6-6 and TRBJ2-7, with D unresolved. V gave up 7 bases and J gave up 4 bases, with 14 bases separating them. The CDR3 loop spans 13 amino acids. The germline CDR1 and CDR2 sequences are MNHNY and SVGAGI (reference sequence). The CDR3 bases are TGTGCCAGCACCCTCCGGGCTTCTTACGAGCAGTACTTC. This translates into CASTLRASYEQYF.

The CDR3: CASSVGAGLYNEQFF. The CDR3 DNA reads as TGTGCCAGCAGCGTAGGGGCGGGGCTTTACAATGAGCAGTTCTTC. V is TRBV9 and J is TRBJ2-1, with D tentatively TRBD2 (6 bases). This CDR3 comprises 15 residues. V lost 0 bases to trimming and J lost 4 bases, with 11 bases between them. Looked up from germline, CDR1 is SGDLS and CDR2 is YYNGEE.

The chain is built from TRBV7-2 and TRBJ2-1; 10 bases map to TRBD2. Germline CDR1 reads SGHTA; CDR2 reads FQGNSA. The CDR3 consists of 15 residues. V shed 7 bases and J 4 bases; nucleotides not matched to a gene: 7. Here the CDR3 reads CASIQRGGRYNEQFF. In DNA, the CDR3 is TGTGCCAGCATACAGCGGGGGGGCCGTTACAATGAGCAGTTCTTC.

The rearrangement links TRBV5-1 to TRBJ1-5; no definite D call. This CDR3 region has 14 residues. Trimming took 0 bases from V and 6 from J, leaving 10 bases between them. Per germline, CDR1 SGHRS and CDR2 YFSETQ. This chain's CDR3 is CASSLAPGPQPQHF. The CDR3 DNA follows: TGCGCCAGCAGCTTGGCCCCGGGTCCTCAGCCCCAGCATTTT.

The chain links TRBV5-1 to TRBJ1-2; TRBD1 aligns across 7 bases. The J segment lost 8 bases and the V segment lost 4 bases, leaving 8 bases of the junction unmatched. Germline V gene data show CDR1 as SGHRS and CDR2 as YFSETQ. The CDR3 loop spans 13 amino acids. DNA of the CDR3: TGCGCCAGCAGCCCTGAGGGGGCTTGGGGCTACACCTTC. It yields the protein CASSPEGAWGYTF. Combining the CDR3 with reference TRBV5-1 and TRBJ1-2 gives the whole variable domain KAGVTQTPRYLIKTRGQQVTLSCSPISGHRSVSWYQQTPGQGLQFLFEYFSETQRNKGNFPGRFSGRQFSNSRSEMNVSTLELGDSALYLCASSPEGAWGYTFGSGTRLTVV.